This TCR beta chain was recovered during a study of blood T cell repertoires in COVID-19. The CDR3 totals 16 residues. The ends were cut back, 0 bases at V and 7 bases at J, with 14 bases in the middle. Germline CDR1 SGHRS, CDR2 YFSETQ. Profiled with immunoSEQ multiplex PCR; TCRdb holds only in-frame clones, not every one. The repertoire has about 270,000 clones, around nine tenths of them found once; the top ten carry roughly 8%. The clonotype comes from a man aged 35-49 years with active or convalescent COVID-19. The V and J genes are TRBV5-1 and TRBJ1-6; D may be TRBD1 (6 bases). Material: peripheral blood. DNA of the CDR3: TGCGCCAGCAGCTTGGAGGCCAGGACAGCCAATTCACCCCTCCACTTT. Translated: CASSLEARTANSPLHF.